This T cell receptor beta chain derives from a study of blood T cell repertoires in COVID-19. Background on the study: The origin of the acute and convalescent COVID-19 samples was the United States, Italy and Spain.

This clone was seen just once. Authors' analysis steps: Amplification of reference gene primers provided the estimated nucleated cell counts. Profiled with immunoSEQ multiplex PCR; TCRdb holds only in-frame clones, not every one. V and J calls and clone size are given by that table; D and trimming were obtained from the DNA. The sample comprises some 140,000 clones, roughly four fifths of which are singletons, and roughly 12% rests with the top ten. With 4 bases removed from V and 0 bases from J, the gap between germline ends came to 7 bases. The CDR3 extends over 15 amino acids. The germline V gene encodes CDR1 LGHDT and CDR2 YNNKEL (reference sequence).

The clonotype originates from a woman in her fifties or sixties with COVID-19, enrolled during active disease. The material sequenced was peripheral blood. The rearrangement uses TRBV3-1 (or the pseudogene TRBV3-2) and TRBJ2-6; D is unresolved. CDR3 sequence (DNA): TGTGCCAGCAGCCCTCGGGTCTCTGGGGCCAACGTCCTGACTTTC. Amino acids: CASSPRVSGANVLTF.